A selection of T cell receptor beta chains follows, all from one sample in a study of OX40 agonist ivuxolimab in advanced cancers. Some clones are missing from TCRdb's copy, which holds only in-frame ones; the method was immunoSEQ multiplex PCR. The sample consists of tens of thousands of clones, roughly nine tenths of them appearing once. The sample consisted of CD4+ or CD8+ T cells sorted from blood, taken in a trial of the OX40 agonist ivuxolimab. These receptors originate from an adult with an advanced solid tumor such as melanoma, head and neck, liver or kidney cancer. The CDR3 runs from the conserved cysteine through the conserved F or W. The order of the fields is J gene, V gene, D gene, CDR3 protein. The D gene is left open where the match is weak.

>TRBJ1-2|TRBV18|.
CASSPREGPHYGYTF
>TRBJ2-1|TRBV19|TRBD2
CASGGLAGKGAYNEQFF
>TRBJ2-7|TRBV28|.
CASSLSMELLQQYF
>TRBJ2-5|TRBV7-2|.
CASSSQGGETQYF
>TRBJ1-6|TRBV30|.
CAFWGGGNSPLHF
>TRBJ2-5|TRBV5-1|.
CASSLLGTGQETQYF
>TRBJ1-2|TRBV28|.
CASSLGPSWGFTF
>TRBJ2-7|TRBV6-6|TRBD1
CASSRQGSNEQYF
>TRBJ2-5|TRBV4-1|TRBD2
CASSVTSGRSQETQYF
>TRBJ1-3|TRBV30|.
CAWRNGMEGNTIYF
>TRBJ1-5|TRBV5-6|.
CASSLGALSSNQPQHF
>TRBJ1-2|TRBV28|.
CASSLGVGNYGYTF
>TRBJ2-3|TRBV20-1|.
CSARDLGLAYF
>TRBJ2-6|TRBV11-3|.
CASSPSGANVLTF
>TRBJ2-2|TRBV6-5|.
CASSYSSSWNTGELFF
>TRBJ2-6|TRBV11-2|TRBD1
CASSSRTGSLSGANVLTF
>TRBJ2-1|TRBV27|TRBD2
CASLGVAGENEQFF
>TRBJ1-1|TRBV19|TRBD1
CASSPGGGQGGTEAFF
>TRBJ2-5|TRBV4-1|TRBD1
CASSRNRGIQETQYF
>TRBJ2-5|TRBV28|TRBD2
CASLSGGRQETQYF
>TRBJ1-2|TRBV30|.
CAWSVGGDYGYTF
>TRBJ1-4|TRBV2|.
CASIVGAGEKLFF
>TRBJ2-1|TRBV29-1|.
CSAALEGNEQFF
>TRBJ1-1|TRBV30|TRBD1
CASHQARGRGAFF
>TRBJ1-2|TRBV7-2|.
CASSLTAGLGYGYTF
>TRBJ1-5|TRBV28|TRBD1
CASSSPRDSKSNQPQHF
>TRBJ2-7|TRBV27|TRBD2
CASSKLGTSASSYEQYF
>TRBJ1-3|TRBV4-3|.
CASSQNRLSSGNTIYF
>TRBJ1-1|TRBV20-1|.
CSADEAFF
>TRBJ1-1|TRBV9|.
CASSVDQGDTEAFF
>TRBJ1-5|TRBV28|.
CASSSRVPGQPQHF
>TRBJ2-2|TRBV5-5|.
CASSPGPGGTGELFF
>TRBJ2-5|TRBV6-1|TRBD2
CATRGLVSETQYF
>TRBJ2-2|TRBV9|.
CASSVEVGELFF
>TRBJ2-1|TRBV11-2|.
CASSLGRTQYNEQFF
>TRBJ2-3|TRBV10-3|.
CAISESTGYTDTQYF
>TRBJ2-7|TRBV6-6|.
CASSYEGMRQGDEQYF
>TRBJ2-1|TRBV5-4|TRBD2
CASSLGTLPGLGDEQFF
>TRBJ1-2|TRBV25-1|.
CASSDLSGYTF
>TRBJ2-7|TRBV28|TRBD1
CASSFLTTGVGEQYF
>TRBJ1-4|TRBV19|TRBD1
CASSIRQGANEKLFF
>TRBJ1-5|TRBV5-6|.
CASSLGRVWNQPQHF
>TRBJ2-5|TRBV28|TRBD1
CASSFGQAAGETQYF